The 18 T cell receptor beta chains listed next were all sequenced from one sample in a study of beta chain features in type 1 diabetes (dated by TCRdb to the late 2010s). Library generation was performed with the immunoSEQ multiplex PCR assay. The entire isolated RNA was reverse transcribed using the High Capacity cDNA Reverse Transcription Kit, and thus expressed TCRB transcripts were sequenced. TCRdb mirrors the immuneACCESS table, restricted to in-frame sequences. Some clones are absent from its copies; in checked studies, under half trace to an unresolved V gene, and the reason for the others is unknown. The sample table records roughly 400,000 clones; about 16% of these occur just once. The top ten clonotypes cover approximately 0.019% of the sample. What was sequenced was naive CD4+ T cells from blood. The sample's cell subset or site label is to be understood as: true naive CD4+ T cells. All receptors derive from a young woman in good health.

J is TRBJ1-3 and V is TRBV30, with D uncertain. The V end was cut by 8 bases, the J end by 0 bases, with 11 bases between. This CDR3 comprises 13 residues. Germline lookup yields CDR1 GTSNPN and CDR2 SVGIG (reference sequence). The CDR3 spells CARDNLSGNTIYF. In DNA, the CDR3 is TGTGCCAGAGATAACCTCTCTGGAAACACCATATATTTT.

The rearrangement uses TRBV6-1 and TRBJ2-5; D might be TRBD2 (5 bases). The CDR3 loop spans 12 amino acids. Trimming removed 11 bases from V and 2 bases from J, with 12 bases in between. Germline CDR1 is MNHNS and CDR2 is SASEGT. DNA for the CDR3: TGTGCCGTAAAGGAGCGGCAAGAGACCCAGTACTTC. Protein: CAVKERQETQYF.

This clone was found a few times. The chain is built from TRBV18 and TRBJ1-5; D possibly corresponds to TRBD1 (6 bases). V shed 2 bases and J shed 2 bases, with 10 bases lying between them. Germline V gene lookup returns CDR1 KGHSH and CDR2 LQKENI. CDR3 length equals 15 residues. CDR3 protein: CASSPDRNRNQPQHF. DNA of the CDR3: TGTGCCAGCTCACCAGACAGGAACCGCAATCAGCCCCAGCATTTT.

There are a few counts of this clone. The CDR3: CASRDRGISNIQYF. CDR3 sequence (DNA): TGTGCCAGCCGGGACAGGGGAATTTCGAACATTCAGTACTTC. The rearrangement links TRBV6-1 to TRBJ2-4, with 10 bases that match TRBD1. The CDR3 extends over 14 amino acids. CDR1 and CDR2 (germline): MNHNS, SASEGT. J lost 7 bases, V lost 8 bases, and 8 bases had no gene match.

The CDR3 DNA reads TGTGCCAGCAGCTTAGAATACAGATCCTACGAGCAGTACTTC. Its translation: CASSLEYRSYEQYF. The J gene is TRBJ2-7, the V gene TRBV11-1; D gene unclear. Trimming took off 1 base at V and 1 base at J, with 8 bases between the two ends. This CDR3 is built from 14 residues. Germline values: CDR1 SGHAT, CDR2 FQDESV (reference sequence).

CDR3 loop: CSTNDRSQNIQYF. CDR3 DNA: TGCAGCACTAACGACAGGAGCCAAAACATTCAGTACTTC. V gene TRBV29-1 combines with J gene TRBJ2-4, with a tentative D call TRBD1 (6 bases). The germline CDR1 and CDR2 sequences are SQVTM and ANQGSEA. The CDR3 is 13 residues long. V dropped 8 bases and J dropped 5 bases, with 16 bases sitting between them.

The sample holds a few counts of this clone. The chain is built from TRBV5-1 and TRBJ1-2, with D perhaps matching TRBD1 (6 bases). Looked up from germline, CDR1 is SGHRS and CDR2 is YFSETQ. V shed 4 bases and J shed 4 bases, with 14 bases lying between them. The CDR3 extends over 14 amino acids. The CDR3 nucleotides are TGCGCCAGCAGCCCGGGGGGCGAAGGCTATGGCTACACCTTC. Encoded protein: CASSPGGEGYGYTF.

This clone was seen a handful of times. The rearrangement uses TRBV30 and TRBJ2-7; a possible D gene is TRBD2 (5 bases). The CDR3 is 13 amino acids. CDR1 is GTSNPN and CDR2 is SVGIG in the germline V gene (reference sequence). V lost 1 base, J lost 3 bases, and 10 bases lay in between. CDR3 DNA sequence: TGTGCCTGGAGTGAGGGAGCTAACTACGAGCAGTACTTC. Translated: CAWSEGANYEQYF.

This clone was seen a handful of times. The CDR3 coding sequence is TGTGCCAGCAGCCAAGGAGGCGGGACAGGGTGGCGGACCGGGGAGCTGTTTTTT. Amino acids: CASSQGGGTGWRTGELFF. The rearrangement joins TRBV4-2 to TRBJ2-2, with TRBD1 matching 9 bases. The CDR3 length is 18 residues. Trimming at V came to 1 base and at J to 5 bases, leaving 11 bases not matched to a gene. Germline V lookup: CDR1 LGHNA, CDR2 YNFKEQ.

V and J are TRBV7-9 and TRBJ1-5; 8 bases fit TRBD1. The germline CDR1 and CDR2 sequences are SEHNR and FQNEAQ (reference sequence). The CDR3 is made up of 14 amino acids. J gave up 3 bases and V 5 bases, and 3 bases lay outside the gene matches. This chain's CDR3 is CASSKDRVNQPQHF. The CDR3 region has the DNA TGTGCCAGCAGCAAGGACAGGGTCAATCAGCCCCAGCATTTT.

This clone was detected a few times. The rearrangement links TRBV6-5 to TRBJ2-5, with a possible D match to TRBD2 (5 bases). V lost 5 bases and J lost 2, with 9 bases in between. The CDR3 runs 13 residues. Germline CDR1 reads MNHEY; CDR2 reads SVGAGI. The chain's CDR3 is CASSADFQETQYF. CDR3 sequence (DNA): TGTGCCAGCAGTGCGGACTTTCAAGAGACCCAGTACTTC.

This clone has only a few counts. The CDR3 is CASSPRLAAISYEQYF. The CDR3, as DNA: TGTGCCAGCAGCCCTAGACTAGCCGCAATATCCTACGAGCAGTACTTC. The chain joins TRBV7-9 to TRBJ2-7; TRBD2 matches at 7 bases. The CDR3 runs to 16 residues. V shed 5 bases and J 1 base; nucleotides not matched to a gene: 11. Germline CDR1 reads SEHNR; CDR2 reads FQNEAQ (reference sequence).

The V gene is TRBV27, the J gene TRBJ2-7, with D possibly being TRBD2 (6 bases). V was trimmed by 3 bases and J by 10 bases, leaving 19 bases between them. There are 14 residues in the CDR3. From germline, CDR1 is MNHEY and CDR2 SMNVEV (reference sequence). CDR3 bases: TGTGCCAGCAGTTTGGTACAACAAGGAGGGCCTCAGTACTTC. This encodes CASSLVQQGGPQYF.

The chain uses TRBV4-2 and TRBJ1-1, with a tentative D call TRBD1 (5 bases). The CDR3 has 15 amino acids. Per the germline V gene, CDR1 is LGHNA and CDR2 is YNFKEQ. V lost 2 bases, J lost 1 base, and 11 bases lay in between. The CDR3 nucleotides read TGTGCCAGCAGCCAAAGACTCACAGGGAACACTGAAGCTTTCTTT. Its protein product is CASSQRLTGNTEAFF.

This clone turned up a few times. J is TRBJ1-2 and V is TRBV14, with TRBD1 as a possible D gene (5 bases). Germline V gene sequence: CDR1 SGHDN, CDR2 FVKESK. V lost 4 bases and J lost 7, with 13 bases in between. This CDR3 is built from 13 residues. This chain's CDR3 is CASSPRTRGGYTF. CDR3 nucleotides: TGTGCCAGCAGCCCGCGGACACGCGGTGGCTACACCTTC.

Comment on this clone: This CDR3 is also generated by other DNA sequences in the sample. The chain employs TRBV20-1 and TRBJ1-1; TRBD1 matches 7 bases. Germline V gene data show CDR1 as DFQATT and CDR2 as SNEGSKA (reference sequence). This CDR3 is built from 11 residues. V was clipped by 4 bases and J by 6 bases; unmatched bases: 2. The CDR3 loop reads CSAKTGSEAFF. The CDR3 nucleotides read TGCAGTGCTAAGACAGGGTCTGAAGCTTTCTTT.

This clone was seen a few times. CDR3 region: CASSQVSGSNEKLFF. The CDR3 nucleotides read TGCGCCAGCAGCCAAGTTTCCGGGTCTAATGAAAAACTGTTTTTT. The V gene is TRBV4-1, the J gene TRBJ1-4; no clear D gene. This CDR3 is built from 15 residues. The germline V gene has CDR1 MGHRA and CDR2 YSYEKL. V lost 1 base and J 3 bases, leaving 9 bases between the germline ends.

This chain's CDR3 is CSVPALQGIGTEAFF. The CDR3 DNA sequence: TGCAGCGTTCCCGCCCTACAGGGAATCGGGACTGAAGCTTTCTTT. The chain has TRBV29-1 and TRBJ1-1, with D possibly TRBD1 on 6 matching bases. The CDR3 loop spans 15 amino acids. The V gene lost 5 bases and the J gene lost 5 bases, with 21 bases spanning the gap. Germline V gene sequence: CDR1 SQVTM, CDR2 ANQGSEA.